Included here is one T cell receptor beta chain sequence, with context. These data come from a study of T cell changes during pregnancy in multiple sclerosis. The method was immunoSEQ multiplex PCR; TCRdb's version includes in-frame clones alone and lacks a portion of them. This table has 25,000 to 35,000 clones, 89% appearing once. This sequence originates from a female donor with multiple sclerosis, enrolled in a pregnancy study. The material was CD8+ T cells from peripheral blood mononuclear cells, obtained in the second trimester of pregnancy.

The CDR3 sequence is CASTPRDYDGTDTQYF. DNA of the CDR3: TGCGCCAGCACCCCCCGGGACTATGATGGCACAGATACGCAGTATTTT. The chain couples TRBV10-2 to TRBJ2-3, with TRBD2 identical over 7 bases. This CDR3 has 16 amino acids. The germline V gene has CDR1 WSHSY and CDR2 SAAADI. V was clipped by 7 bases and J by 1 base; unmatched bases: 11.